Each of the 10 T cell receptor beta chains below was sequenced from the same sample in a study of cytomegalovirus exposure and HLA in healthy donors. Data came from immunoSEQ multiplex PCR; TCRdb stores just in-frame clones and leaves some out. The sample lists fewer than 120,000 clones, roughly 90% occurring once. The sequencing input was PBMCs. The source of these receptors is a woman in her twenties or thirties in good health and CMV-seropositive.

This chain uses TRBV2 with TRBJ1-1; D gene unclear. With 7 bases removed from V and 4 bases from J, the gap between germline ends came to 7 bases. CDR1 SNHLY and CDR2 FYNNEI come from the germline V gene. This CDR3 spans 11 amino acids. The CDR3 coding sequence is TGTGCCAGCACAACTTCCACTGAAGCTTTCTTT. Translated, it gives CASTTSTEAFF. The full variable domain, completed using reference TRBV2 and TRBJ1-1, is EPEVTQTPSHQVTQMGQEVILRCVPISNHLYFYWYRQILGQKVEFLVSFYNNEISEKSEIFDDQFSVERPDGSNFTLKIRSTKLEDSAMYFCASTTSTEAFFGQGTRLTVV.

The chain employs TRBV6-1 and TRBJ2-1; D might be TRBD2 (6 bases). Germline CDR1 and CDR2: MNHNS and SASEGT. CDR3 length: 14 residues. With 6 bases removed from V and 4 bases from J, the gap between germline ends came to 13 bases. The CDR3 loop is CASSPGTEYNEQFF. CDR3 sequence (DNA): TGTGCCAGCAGCCCCGGGACTGAGTACAATGAGCAGTTCTTC.

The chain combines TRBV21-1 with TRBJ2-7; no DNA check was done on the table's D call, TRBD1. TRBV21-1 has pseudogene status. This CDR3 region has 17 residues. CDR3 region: CASSKGAGTVKPYEQYF. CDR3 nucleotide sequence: TGTGCCAGCAGCAAAGGGGCTGGGACAGTAAAGCCCTACGAGCAGTACTTC.

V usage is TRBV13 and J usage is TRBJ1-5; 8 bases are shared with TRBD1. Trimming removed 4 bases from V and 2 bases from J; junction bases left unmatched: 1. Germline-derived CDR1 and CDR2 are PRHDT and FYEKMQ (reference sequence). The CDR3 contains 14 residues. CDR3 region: CASSSGQGNQPQHF. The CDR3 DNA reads TGTGCCAGCAGCTCGGGACAGGGCAATCAGCCCCAGCATTTT.

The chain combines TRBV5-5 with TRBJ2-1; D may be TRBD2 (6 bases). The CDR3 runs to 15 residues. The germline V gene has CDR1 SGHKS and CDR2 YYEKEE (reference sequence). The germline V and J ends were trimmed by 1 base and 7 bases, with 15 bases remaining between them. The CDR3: CASSLLQGGWNEQFF. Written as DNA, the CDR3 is TGTGCCAGCAGCTTGTTGCAGGGAGGATGGAATGAGCAGTTCTTC.

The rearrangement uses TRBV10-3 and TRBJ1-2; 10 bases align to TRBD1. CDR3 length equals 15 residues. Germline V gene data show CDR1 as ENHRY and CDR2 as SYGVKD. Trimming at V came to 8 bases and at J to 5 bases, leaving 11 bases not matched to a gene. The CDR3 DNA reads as TGTGCCATCCGTGTGGGCGTGGGACAGGGGTATGGCTACACCTTC. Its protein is CAIRVGVGQGYGYTF.

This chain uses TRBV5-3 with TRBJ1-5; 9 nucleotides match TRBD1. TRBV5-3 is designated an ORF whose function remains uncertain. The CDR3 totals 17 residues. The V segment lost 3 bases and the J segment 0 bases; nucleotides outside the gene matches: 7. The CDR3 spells CARSSQDRGNSNQPQHF. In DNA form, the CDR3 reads TGTGCCAGAAGCTCCCAAGACAGGGGGAATAGCAATCAGCCCCAGCATTTT.

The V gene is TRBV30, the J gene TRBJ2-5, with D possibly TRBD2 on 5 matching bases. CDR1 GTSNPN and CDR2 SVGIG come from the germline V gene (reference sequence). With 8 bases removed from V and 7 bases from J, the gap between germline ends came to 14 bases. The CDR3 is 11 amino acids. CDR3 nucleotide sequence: TGTGCCGGAAAGGTTGGAGGGACCCAGTACTTC. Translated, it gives CAGKVGGTQYF.

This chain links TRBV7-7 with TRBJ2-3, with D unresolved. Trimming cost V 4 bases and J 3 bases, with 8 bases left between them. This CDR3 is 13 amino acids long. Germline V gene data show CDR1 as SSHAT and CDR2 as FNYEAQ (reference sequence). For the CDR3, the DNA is TGTGCCAGCAGCTCGTACAAAACAGATACGCAGTATTTT. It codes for CASSSYKTDTQYF.

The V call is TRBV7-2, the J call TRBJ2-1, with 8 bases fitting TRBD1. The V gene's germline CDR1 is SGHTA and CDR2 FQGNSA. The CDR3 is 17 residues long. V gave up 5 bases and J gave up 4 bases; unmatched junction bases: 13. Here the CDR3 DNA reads TGTGCCAGCAGCCCAGCCGACAGGGGAGCAGGGTACAATGAGCAGTTCTTC. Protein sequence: CASSPADRGAGYNEQFF. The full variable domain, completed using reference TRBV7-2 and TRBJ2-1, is GAGVSQSPSNKVTEKGKDVELRCDPISGHTALYWYRQSLGQGLEFLIYFQGNSAPDKSGLPSDRFSAERTGGSVSTLTIQRTQQEDSAVYLCASSPADRGAGYNEQFFGPGTRLTVL.